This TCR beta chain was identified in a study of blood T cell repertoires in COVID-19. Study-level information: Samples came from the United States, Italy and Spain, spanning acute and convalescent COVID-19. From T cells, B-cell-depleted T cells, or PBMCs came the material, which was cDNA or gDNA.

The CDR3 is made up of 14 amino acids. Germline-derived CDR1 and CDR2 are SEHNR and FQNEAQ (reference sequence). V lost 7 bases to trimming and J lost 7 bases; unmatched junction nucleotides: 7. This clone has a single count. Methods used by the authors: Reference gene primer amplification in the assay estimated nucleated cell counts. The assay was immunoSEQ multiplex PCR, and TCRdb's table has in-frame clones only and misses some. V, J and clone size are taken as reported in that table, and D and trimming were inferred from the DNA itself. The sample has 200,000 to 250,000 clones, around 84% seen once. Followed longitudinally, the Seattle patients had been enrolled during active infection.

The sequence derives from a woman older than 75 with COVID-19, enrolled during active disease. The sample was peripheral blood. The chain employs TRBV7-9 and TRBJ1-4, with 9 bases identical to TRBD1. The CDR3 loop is CASNLGQGSEKLFF. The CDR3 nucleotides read TGTGCCAGCAATCTGGGACAGGGAAGTGAAAAACTGTTTTTT.